This TCR beta chain emerged from a study of T cells in Graves' hyperthyroidism and ophthalmopathy. With 4 bases removed from V and 7 bases from J, the gap between germline ends came to 13 bases. CDR1 and CDR2 (germline): KGHDR, SFDVKD. This CDR3 is built from 14 residues. TCR beta CDR3 regions were amplified from RNA transcripts. HTBI primers were employed in a first-round RT-PCR of the TCR CDR3. Using its own MiXCR run on the multiplex PCR reads, TCRdb lists one record per CDR3 protein. The sample has 300,000 to 450,000 distinct CDR3 sequences, approximately 17% seen once. This clonotype has more than one count but fewer than ten.

This receptor was identified in a man aged 18 to 35 with Graves' ophthalmopathy. The chain carries TRBV24-1 and TRBJ2-1; possible D gene TRBD1, 6 bases. The sample taken for sequencing was blood. CDR3 residues: CATSEPGHQNEQFF. The CDR3 DNA follows: TGTGCCACCAGTGAACCGGGACACCAGAATGAGCAGTTCTTC.